The T cell receptor (beta chain) described here comes from a study of cytomegalovirus exposure and HLA in healthy donors. The primer mix had 60 Vbeta and 13 Jbeta primers. Produced via immunoSEQ multiplex PCR; TCRdb's table is partial and in-frame only. Here the sample spans some 130,000 clones, around 80% being singletons. The origin of this receptor is a middle-aged man in good health and CMV-seronegative. Input material: PBMCs.

The CDR3 reads CATSRGREGYTF. CDR3 coding DNA: TGTGCCACCAGCAGAGGGAGGGAAGGCTACACCTTC. This chain joins TRBV15 and TRBJ1-2; D uncertain. With 1 base removed from V and 8 bases from J, the gap between germline ends came to 8 bases. The CDR3 runs 12 residues. CDR1 LNHNV and CDR2 YYDKDF come from the germline V gene (reference sequence).